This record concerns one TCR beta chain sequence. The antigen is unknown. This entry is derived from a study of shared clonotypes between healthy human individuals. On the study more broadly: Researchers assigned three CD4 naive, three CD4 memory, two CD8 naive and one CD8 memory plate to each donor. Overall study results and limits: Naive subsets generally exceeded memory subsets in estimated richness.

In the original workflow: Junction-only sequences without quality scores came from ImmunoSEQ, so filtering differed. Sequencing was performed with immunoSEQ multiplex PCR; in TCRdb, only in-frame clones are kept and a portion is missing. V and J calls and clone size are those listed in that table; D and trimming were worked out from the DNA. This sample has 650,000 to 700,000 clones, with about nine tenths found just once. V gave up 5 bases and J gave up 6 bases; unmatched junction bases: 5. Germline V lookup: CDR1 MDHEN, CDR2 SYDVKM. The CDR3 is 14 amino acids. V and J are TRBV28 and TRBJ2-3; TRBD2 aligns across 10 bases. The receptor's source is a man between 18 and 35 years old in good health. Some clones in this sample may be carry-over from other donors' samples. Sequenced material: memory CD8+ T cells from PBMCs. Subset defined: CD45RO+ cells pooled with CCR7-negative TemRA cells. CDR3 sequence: CASSELAGRDTQYF. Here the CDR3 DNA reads TGTGCCAGCAGTGAACTAGCGGGAAGGGATACGCAGTATTTT.